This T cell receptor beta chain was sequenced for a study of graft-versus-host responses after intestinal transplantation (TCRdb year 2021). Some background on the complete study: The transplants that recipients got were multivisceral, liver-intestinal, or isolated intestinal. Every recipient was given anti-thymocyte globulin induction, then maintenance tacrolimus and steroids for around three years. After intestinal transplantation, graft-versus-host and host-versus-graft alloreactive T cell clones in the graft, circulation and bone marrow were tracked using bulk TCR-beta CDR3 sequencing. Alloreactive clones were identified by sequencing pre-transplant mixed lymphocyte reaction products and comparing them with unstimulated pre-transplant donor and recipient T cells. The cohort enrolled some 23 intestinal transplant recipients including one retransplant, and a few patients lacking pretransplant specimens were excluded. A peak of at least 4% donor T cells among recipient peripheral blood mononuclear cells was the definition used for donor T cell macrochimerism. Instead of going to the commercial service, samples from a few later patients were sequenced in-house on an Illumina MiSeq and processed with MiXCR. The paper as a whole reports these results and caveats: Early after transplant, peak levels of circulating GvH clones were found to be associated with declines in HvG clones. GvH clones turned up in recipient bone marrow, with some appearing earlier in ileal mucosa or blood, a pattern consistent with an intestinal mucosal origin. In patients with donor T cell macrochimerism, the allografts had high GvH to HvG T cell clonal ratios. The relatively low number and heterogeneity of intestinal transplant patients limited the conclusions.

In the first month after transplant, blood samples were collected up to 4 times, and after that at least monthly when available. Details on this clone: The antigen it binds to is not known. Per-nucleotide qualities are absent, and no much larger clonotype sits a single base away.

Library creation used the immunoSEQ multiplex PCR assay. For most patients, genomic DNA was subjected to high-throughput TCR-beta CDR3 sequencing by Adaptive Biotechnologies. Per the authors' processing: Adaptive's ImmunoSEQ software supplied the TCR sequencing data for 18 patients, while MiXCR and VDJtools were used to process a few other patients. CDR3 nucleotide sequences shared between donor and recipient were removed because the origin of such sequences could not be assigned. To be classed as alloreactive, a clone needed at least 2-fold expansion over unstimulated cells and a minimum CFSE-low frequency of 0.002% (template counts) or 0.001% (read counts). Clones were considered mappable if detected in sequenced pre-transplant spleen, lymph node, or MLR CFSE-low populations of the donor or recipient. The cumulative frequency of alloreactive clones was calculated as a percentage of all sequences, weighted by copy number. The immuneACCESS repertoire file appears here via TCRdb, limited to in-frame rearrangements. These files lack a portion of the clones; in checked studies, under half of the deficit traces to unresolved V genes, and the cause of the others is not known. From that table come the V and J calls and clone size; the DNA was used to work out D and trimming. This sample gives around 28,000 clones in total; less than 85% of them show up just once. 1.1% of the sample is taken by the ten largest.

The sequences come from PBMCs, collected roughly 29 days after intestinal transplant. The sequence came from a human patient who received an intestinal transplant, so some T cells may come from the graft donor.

In nucleotide form, the sequence is TGTGCCAGTAGTCCCGGGACAGGGAACACCGGGGAGCTGTTTTTT. Translated, it gives CASSPGTGNTGELFF. The receptor chain draws on TRBV19 and TRBJ2-2, with TRBD1 identical over 8 junction bases. From a lookup of the germline V gene (reference sequence), CDR1 and CDR2 are LNHDA and SQIVND. Trimming accounts for 5 bases at V and 1 base at J, while the number of junction bases matched to no gene is 3. Including the terminal cysteine and phenylalanine, the CDR3 comprises 15 residues. Only the CDR3 DNA stays, 45 bases, in frame from base 1.